This TCR beta chain was found in a study of T cells in tumors after PD-1 blockade (dated by TCRdb to between 2017 and 2020). Study-level background: Exclusion criteria were prior checkpoint blockade, use of systemic immunosuppressants, or recent radiotherapy or other anti-cancer therapy within 4 weeks. Patients were treated with either pembrolizumab 200 mg every 3 weeks or cemiplimab 350 mg every 2 weeks. While on anti-PD-1 treatment, some of the patients also continued taking daily vismodegib 150 mg. Peripheral blood samples averaged around 120,000 TCR templates (range roughly 21,000-280,000) and 35,000 to 40,000 unique clonotypes. The study performed paired single-cell RNA and TCR sequencing on site-matched tumors from BCC or SCC patients before and after anti-PD-1 therapy. To compare clonotypes in blood versus tumor, bulk TCR sequencing was run on 10 peripheral blood samples drawn from several patients. RECIST version 1.1 was used to assess clinical response.

A remark on this clone: This receptor's antigen is unknown. One base away there is no much larger clone; base qualities are not given.

What the study reported, not specific to this receptor: The source of novel T cell clones was not identified and could include lymphoid organs or rare unexpanded clones within the tumor or its periphery. Around 42% of TCR clonotypes from the tumor were detected in blood, and certain novel exhausted tumor clones were present in blood collected before treatment, which suggests recruitment from the periphery.

Per the publication, the time point label means: after anti-PD-1 therapy. For bulk TCRbeta sequencing, genomic DNA was extracted from tumor biopsies or peripheral blood, and input amounts ranged from roughly 600 ng to 6,004 ng. Every patient was a poor candidate for surgical resection and had histologically proven advanced or metastatic basal or squamous cell carcinoma. The basal cell carcinoma cohort was made up of ten to twelve patients, and bulk tumor TCR sequencing was performed for seven or eight of these patients. CDR1 and CDR2, per the germline V gene (reference sequence), are SGHNT and YYREEE. The CDR3 starts with the cysteine, ends with the phenylalanine, and has 15 residues. CDR3 DNA is the only sequence kept; it has 45 bases, read in frame from the first base. Trimmed from V: 4 bases; trimmed from J: 8 bases; junction bases lacking a gene match: 10. The immunoSEQ platform was used for deep TCRbeta sequencing. Under the source paper's analysis protocol: For further analysis, only productive rearrangements were exported from the immunoSEQ Analyzer. T cell phenotypes were assigned to bulk TCRbeta clonotypes by matching the clonotypes to single-cell RNA+TCR-seq clones with the same TCRbeta sequence. Using bulk TCR sequencing data, clone enrichment in tumor was calculated by dividing a clone's tumor frequency by the same clone's PBMC frequency. GLIPH was used to sort TCRs into specificity groups, which are clusters of distinct TCRs that likely recognize common antigens through shared CDR3 motifs. This is the immuneACCESS table as TCRdb keeps it, with only in-frame sequences that have V and J called. A part of the clones is gone; compared with another copy, unresolved V genes explain less than half, and the rest is unexplained. The V and J calls and clone size come from that table; D and trimming were worked out from the DNA. The sample data list over 20,000 clones, and 70% to 85% of these were observed just once. The top ten clones comprise around 12% of the sample.

The source material was PBMCs, sampled after anti-PD-1 treatment. This receptor was obtained from a human donor with basal cell carcinoma. The rearrangement combines TRBV5-4 with TRBJ2-4, and 9 junctional nucleotides match TRBD1. Here the CDR3 is given as CASSLGLGDRDIQYF. The DNA is as follows: TGTGCCAGCAGCCTTGGCCTAGGGGACAGGGACATTCAGTACTTC.